The 7 T cell receptor beta chains below all came from one sample that was sequenced in a study of patients and donors after allogeneic stem cell transplantation (TCRdb year 2020). The method behind the library was RT-PCR. The sample was run on a NextSeq 550. TCRdb trimmed public reads at Q25 via fastp, called clones via MiXCR and kept in-frame beta chains. Each entry is one CDR3 protein sequence, shown with its most common DNA and genes. For this sample the table gives 900,000 to 1,000,000 distinct CDR3 sequences, of which more than 15% were detected only once. Of the sample, around 6% is held by the ten largest clones. The material sequenced was blood, either unsorted or a sorted T cell fraction (not recorded which). These TCRs come from a human donor who was either an allogeneic HSCT recipient or a stem cell or donor lymphocyte infusion donor (not recorded which). It is not recorded whose cells these are; they may come from a transplant donor.

The V and J genes are TRBV20-1 and TRBJ2-2; TRBD2 matches 11 bases. V trimming: 2 bases; J trimming: 7 bases; junction bases outside the gene matches: 3. The germline V gene encodes CDR1 DFQATT and CDR2 SNEGSKA (reference sequence). The CDR3 has 14 residues. CDR3 loop: CSARLAGGLGELFF. CDR3 in DNA: TGCAGTGCTAGACTAGCGGGGGGTCTCGGGGAGCTGTTTTTT.

This clonotype has a count of ten or more. The rearrangement uses TRBV6-1 and TRBJ2-1; 10 nucleotides agree with TRBD1. The CDR3 spans 16 residues. V lost 5 bases, J lost 5 bases, and 9 bases stayed unmatched. Per the germline V gene, CDR1 is MNHNS and CDR2 is SASEGT. CDR3 in DNA: TGTGCCAGCAGTCACCCCCGGGACAGGGGAAACAATGAGCAGTTCTTC. It yields the protein CASSHPRDRGNNEQFF.

The V gene is TRBV29-1, the J gene TRBJ2-3, with no clear D. CDR1 is SQVTM and CDR2 is ANQGSEA in the germline V gene. Trimming cost V 5 bases and J 2 bases, with 11 bases left between them. The CDR3 is 13 residues long. The chain's CDR3 is CSVPGSVTDTQYF. CDR3 coding DNA: TGCAGCGTTCCAGGCAGTGTCACAGATACGCAGTATTTT.

V is TRBV27 and J is TRBJ2-7; D not certain. CDR3 length: 16 residues. The V gene lost 1 base and the J gene lost 2 bases, with 15 bases spanning the gap. Germline V gene data show CDR1 as MNHEY and CDR2 as SMNVEV (reference sequence). CDR3 nucleotides: TGTGCCAGCAGTTTATTTGCAGTGGGGTTGGCCTACGAGCAGTACTTC. It is translated as CASSLFAVGLAYEQYF.

The V call is TRBV27, the J call TRBJ2-2, with 7 bases that match TRBD2. The CDR3 sequence is 15 residues long. Germline CDR1 MNHEY, CDR2 SMNVEV (reference sequence). V dropped 0 bases and J dropped 7; count of bases not matched to a gene: 5. CDR3 nucleotide sequence: TGTGCCAGCAGTTTATCTAGCGGGTTGGGCGGGGAGCTGTTTTTT. Encoded protein: CASSLSSGLGGELFF.

This clonotype appeared a few times. The chain couples TRBV2 to TRBJ1-5, with D tentatively TRBD1 (6 bases). In germline, CDR1 is SNHLY, CDR2 FYNNEI. V lost 0 bases and J 6 bases, leaving 12 bases between the germline ends. The CDR3 spans 15 residues. The CDR3: CASSEAPGASQPQHF. The CDR3, as DNA: TGTGCCAGCAGTGAAGCACCAGGGGCTAGTCAGCCCCAGCATTTT.

The genes are TRBV6-1 and TRBJ2-2; the D is unclear. In germline, CDR1 is MNHNS, CDR2 SASEGT. V was shortened by 1 base and J by 6 bases, with 15 bases between the two germline ends. CDR3 length equals 16 residues. CDR3 residues: CASSEVGPPYAGELFF. CDR3 nucleotide sequence: TGTGCCAGCAGTGAAGTGGGTCCTCCTTACGCCGGGGAGCTGTTTTTT.